These T cell receptor beta chains were read from a single sample in a study of blood T cell repertoires in COVID-19. Produced via immunoSEQ multiplex PCR; TCRdb's table is partial and in-frame only. Of nearly 250,000 clones listed, 86% are singletons. Sequencing was performed on PBMCs or T cells enriched from blood (not recorded which). The receptors were sampled from a woman aged 45 to 65 who had recovered from COVID-19. CDR3s leave out the opening cysteine and the closing phenylalanine or tryptophan.

j_call | v_call | cdr3_aa
TRBJ1-5 | TRBV30 | AWGQSNQPQH
TRBJ1-2 | TRBV24-1 | ATSDSQGTGGYT
TRBJ1-1 | TRBV27 | ASSLRHTNTEAF
TRBJ2-1 | TRBV3-1/TRBV3-2 | ASSRGGTQESYNEQF
TRBJ1-3 | TRBV5-1 | ASTPMGAGGNTIY
TRBJ1-2 | TRBV7-8 | ASRAGTGRGGVHGYT
TRBJ2-1 | TRBV3-1/TRBV3-2 | ASSLPMSSYNEQF
TRBJ2-7 | TRBV7-2 | ASSLGATSGGAAYEQY
TRBJ1-2 | TRBV2 | ASGGGGDGYT
TRBJ2-1 | TRBV5-4 | ASNTLGNEQF
TRBJ2-7 | TRBV6-2/TRBV6-3 | ASSRDGGEQY
TRBJ1-4 | TRBV30 | AWSRPGSSNEKLF
TRBJ1-1 | TRBV2 | ASSEGTGIIEAF
TRBJ2-7 | TRBV5-5 | ASSLGTAGGEQY
TRBJ1-5 | TRBV6-5 | ASSYSGTATGPQH
TRBJ1-2 | TRBV27 | ASSSRSGLGYT
TRBJ1-2 | TRBV6-5 | ASSYDRGLRDGYT
TRBJ1-1 | TRBV30 | AWSVGQYTEAF
TRBJ1-2 | TRBV7-2 | ASSTRTGTRT
TRBJ2-1 | TRBV10-3 | AISEPMTGGPYNEQF
TRBJ2-7 | TRBV28 | ASSLSGTLNYEQY
TRBJ2-5 | TRBV28 | ASSLLARGLQETQY
TRBJ2-5 | TRBV7-2 | ASSLGFDRDETQY
TRBJ2-5 | TRBV5-1 | ASSEQGFGGTQY
TRBJ2-5 | TRBV6-2/TRBV6-3 | ASSYGEWETQY
TRBJ1-3 | TRBV5-8 | ASNRQGAGNTIY
TRBJ1-4 | TRBV5-1 | ASSLAPGQGNEKLF
TRBJ2-7 | TRBV18 | ASSLGGTGAYEQY
TRBJ2-3 | TRBV30 | AWSDLAVQQY
TRBJ1-1 | TRBV10-1 | ASSESPRGTEAF
TRBJ2-7 | TRBV10-3 | AISESGGGPSYEQY
TRBJ1-2 | TRBV11-3 | ASSSQGAYGYT
TRBJ2-7 | TRBV30 | AWSLPTPPYEQY
TRBJ1-1 | TRBV7-2 | ASSLGRWAGEAF
TRBJ2-7 | TRBV6-2/TRBV6-3 | ASSYSGAGAAYEQY
TRBJ2-7 | TRBV6-5 | ASSEYRDTPFEQY
TRBJ1-6 | TRBV18 | ASSPTIGQAYNSPLH
TRBJ1-4 | TRBV11-3 | ASSLGTGYGKLF
TRBJ1-1 | TRBV5-1 | ASSLSGAVENTEAF
TRBJ2-7 | TRBV2 | ASSEMGGSYEQY
TRBJ2-5 | TRBV6-5 | ASSPSGYQETQY
TRBJ2-3 | TRBV19 | ASSPGLADITDTQY
TRBJ2-1 | TRBV7-8 | ASRLPGLAGVRSYNEQF
TRBJ2-2 | TRBV9 | ASSAQGTGELF
TRBJ2-2 | TRBV19 | ASSTLGGHTGELF
TRBJ1-2 | TRBV4-2 | ASSLGLDYGYT
TRBJ1-2 | TRBV6-4 | ASSDFAGTNYGYT
TRBJ2-1 | TRBV5-6 | ASSSGLAYNEQF
TRBJ1-5 | TRBV6-2/TRBV6-3 | ASSRDTYFLEPQH
TRBJ2-1 | TRBV29-1 | SVYYNEQF
TRBJ2-2 | TRBV27 | ASSFRLTSGRTGELF